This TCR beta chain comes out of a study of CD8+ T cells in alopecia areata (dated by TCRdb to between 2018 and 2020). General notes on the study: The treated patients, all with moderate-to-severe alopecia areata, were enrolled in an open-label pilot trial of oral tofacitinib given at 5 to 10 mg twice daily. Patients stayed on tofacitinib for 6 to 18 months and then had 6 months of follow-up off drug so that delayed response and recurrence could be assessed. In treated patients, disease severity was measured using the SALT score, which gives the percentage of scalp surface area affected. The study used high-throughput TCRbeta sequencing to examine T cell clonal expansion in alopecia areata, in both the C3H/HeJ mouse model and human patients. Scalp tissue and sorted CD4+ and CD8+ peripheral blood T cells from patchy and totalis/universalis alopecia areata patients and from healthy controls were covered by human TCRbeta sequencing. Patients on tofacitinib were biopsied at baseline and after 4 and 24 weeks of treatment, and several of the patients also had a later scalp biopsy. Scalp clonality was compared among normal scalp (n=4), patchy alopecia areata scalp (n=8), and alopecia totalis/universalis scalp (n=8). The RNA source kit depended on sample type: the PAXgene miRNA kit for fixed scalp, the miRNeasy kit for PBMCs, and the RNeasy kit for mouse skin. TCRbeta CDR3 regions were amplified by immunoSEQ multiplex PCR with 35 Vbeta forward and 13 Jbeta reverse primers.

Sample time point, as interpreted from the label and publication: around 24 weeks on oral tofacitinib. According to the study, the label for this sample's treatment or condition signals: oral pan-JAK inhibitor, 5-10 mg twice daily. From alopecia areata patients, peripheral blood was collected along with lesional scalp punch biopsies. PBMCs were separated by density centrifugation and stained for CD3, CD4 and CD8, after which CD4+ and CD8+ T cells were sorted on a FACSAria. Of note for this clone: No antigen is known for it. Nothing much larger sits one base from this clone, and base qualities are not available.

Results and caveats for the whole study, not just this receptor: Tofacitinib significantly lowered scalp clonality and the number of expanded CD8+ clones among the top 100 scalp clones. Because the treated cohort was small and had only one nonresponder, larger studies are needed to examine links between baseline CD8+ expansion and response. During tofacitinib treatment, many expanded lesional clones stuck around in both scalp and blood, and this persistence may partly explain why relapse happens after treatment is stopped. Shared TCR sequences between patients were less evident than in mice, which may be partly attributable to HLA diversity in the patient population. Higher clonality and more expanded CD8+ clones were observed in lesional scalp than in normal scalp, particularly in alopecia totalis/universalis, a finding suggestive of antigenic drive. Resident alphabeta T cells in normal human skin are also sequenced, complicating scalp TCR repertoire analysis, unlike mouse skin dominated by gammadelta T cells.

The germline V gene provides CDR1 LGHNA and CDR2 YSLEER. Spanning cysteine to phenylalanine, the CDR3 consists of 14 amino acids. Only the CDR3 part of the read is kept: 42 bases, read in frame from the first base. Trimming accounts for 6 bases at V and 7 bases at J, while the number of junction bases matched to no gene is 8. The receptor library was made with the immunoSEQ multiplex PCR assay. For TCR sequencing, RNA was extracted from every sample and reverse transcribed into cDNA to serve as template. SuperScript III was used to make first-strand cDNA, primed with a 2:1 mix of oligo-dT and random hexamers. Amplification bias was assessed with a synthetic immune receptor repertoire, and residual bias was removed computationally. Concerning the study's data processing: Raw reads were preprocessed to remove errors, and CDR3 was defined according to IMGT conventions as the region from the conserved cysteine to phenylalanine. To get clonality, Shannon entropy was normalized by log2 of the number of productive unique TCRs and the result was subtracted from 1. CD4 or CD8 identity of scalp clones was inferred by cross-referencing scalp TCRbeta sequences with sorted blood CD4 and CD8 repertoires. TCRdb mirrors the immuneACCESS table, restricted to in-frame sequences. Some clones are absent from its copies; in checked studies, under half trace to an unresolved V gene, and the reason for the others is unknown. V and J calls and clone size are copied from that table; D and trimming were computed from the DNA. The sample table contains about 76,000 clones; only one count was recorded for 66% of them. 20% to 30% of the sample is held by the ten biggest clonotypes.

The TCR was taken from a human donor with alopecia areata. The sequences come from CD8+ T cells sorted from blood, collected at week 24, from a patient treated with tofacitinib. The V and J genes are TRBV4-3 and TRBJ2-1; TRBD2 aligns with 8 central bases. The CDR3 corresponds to CASSLIGRANEQFF. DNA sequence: TGCGCCAGCAGTCTTATCGGGAGGGCTAATGAGCAGTTCTTC.